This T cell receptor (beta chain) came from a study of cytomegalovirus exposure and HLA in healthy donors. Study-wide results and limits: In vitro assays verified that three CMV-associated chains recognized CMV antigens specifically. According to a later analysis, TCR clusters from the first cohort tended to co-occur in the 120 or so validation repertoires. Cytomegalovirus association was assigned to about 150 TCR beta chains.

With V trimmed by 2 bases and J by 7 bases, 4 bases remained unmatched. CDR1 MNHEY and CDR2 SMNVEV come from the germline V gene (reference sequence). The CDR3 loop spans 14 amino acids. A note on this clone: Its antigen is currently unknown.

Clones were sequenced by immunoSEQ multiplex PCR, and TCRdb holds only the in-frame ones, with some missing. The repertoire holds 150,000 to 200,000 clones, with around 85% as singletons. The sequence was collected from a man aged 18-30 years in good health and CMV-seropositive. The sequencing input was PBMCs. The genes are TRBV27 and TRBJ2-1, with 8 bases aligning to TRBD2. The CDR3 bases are TGTGCCAGCAGTTTAAGGGGACTAGGGAATGAGCAGTTCTTC. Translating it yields CASSLRGLGNEQFF.